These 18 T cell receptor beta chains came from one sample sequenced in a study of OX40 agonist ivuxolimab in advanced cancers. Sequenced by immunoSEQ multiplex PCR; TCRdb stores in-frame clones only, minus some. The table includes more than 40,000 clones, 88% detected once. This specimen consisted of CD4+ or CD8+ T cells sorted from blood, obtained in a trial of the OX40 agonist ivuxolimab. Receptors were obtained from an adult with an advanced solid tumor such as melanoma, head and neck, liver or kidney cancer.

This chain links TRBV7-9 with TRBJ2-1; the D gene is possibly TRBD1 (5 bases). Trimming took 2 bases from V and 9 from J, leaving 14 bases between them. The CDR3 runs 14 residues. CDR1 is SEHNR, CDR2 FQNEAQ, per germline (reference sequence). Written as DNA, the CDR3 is TGTGCCAGCAGCTTACTTCTCGGGCAGGGTGAGCAGTTCTTC. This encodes CASSLLLGQGEQFF.

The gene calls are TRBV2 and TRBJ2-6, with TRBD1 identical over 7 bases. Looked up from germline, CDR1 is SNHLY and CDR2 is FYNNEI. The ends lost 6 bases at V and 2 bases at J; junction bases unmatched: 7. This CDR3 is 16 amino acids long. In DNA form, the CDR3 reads TGTGCCAGCAGATTCAGGGGGACGGCTGGGGCCAACGTCCTGACTTTC. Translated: CASRFRGTAGANVLTF.

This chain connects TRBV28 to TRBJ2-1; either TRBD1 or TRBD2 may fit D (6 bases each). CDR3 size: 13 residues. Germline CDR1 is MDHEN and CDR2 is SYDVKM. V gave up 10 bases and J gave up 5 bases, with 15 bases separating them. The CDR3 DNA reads TGTGCCAATAGCGGAGGGGGGAACAATGAGCAGTTCTTC. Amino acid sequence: CANSGGGNNEQFF.

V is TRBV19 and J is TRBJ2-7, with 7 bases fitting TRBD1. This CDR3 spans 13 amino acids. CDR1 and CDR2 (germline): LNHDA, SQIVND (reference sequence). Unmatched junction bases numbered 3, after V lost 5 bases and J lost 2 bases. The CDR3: CASSVTGTYEQYF. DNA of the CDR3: TGTGCCAGTAGTGTGACAGGGACCTACGAGCAGTACTTC.

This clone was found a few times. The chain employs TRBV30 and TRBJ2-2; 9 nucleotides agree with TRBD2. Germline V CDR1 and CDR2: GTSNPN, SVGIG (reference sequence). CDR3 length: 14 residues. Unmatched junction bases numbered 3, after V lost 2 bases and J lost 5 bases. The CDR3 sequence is CAWSRLAETGELFF. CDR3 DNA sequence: TGTGCCTGGAGTCGACTAGCGGAGACCGGGGAGCTGTTTTTT.

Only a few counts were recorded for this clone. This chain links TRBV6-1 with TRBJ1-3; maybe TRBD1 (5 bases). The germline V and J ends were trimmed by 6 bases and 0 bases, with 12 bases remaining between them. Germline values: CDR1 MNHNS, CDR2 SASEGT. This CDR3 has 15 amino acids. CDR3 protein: CASRAMDTSGNTIYF. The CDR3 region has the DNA TGTGCCAGCAGAGCAATGGACACCTCTGGAAACACCATATATTTT.

The CDR3 spells CASSVQGENSPLHF. CDR3 bases: TGTGCCAGCAGCGTACAGGGGGAGAATTCACCCCTCCACTTT. This rearrangement joins TRBV9 to TRBJ1-6; 7 bases map to TRBD1. Germline-derived CDR1 and CDR2 are SGDLS and YYNGEE. The V segment lost 1 base and the J segment 7 bases; nucleotides outside the gene matches: 2. The CDR3 spans 14 residues.

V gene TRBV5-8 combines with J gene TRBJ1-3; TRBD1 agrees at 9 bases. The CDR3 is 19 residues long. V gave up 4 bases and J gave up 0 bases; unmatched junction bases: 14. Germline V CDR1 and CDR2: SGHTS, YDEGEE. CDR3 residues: CASSTNRDREMDSGNTIYF. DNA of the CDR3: TGTGCCAGCAGCACAAACCGGGACAGGGAAATGGACTCTGGAAACACCATATATTTT.

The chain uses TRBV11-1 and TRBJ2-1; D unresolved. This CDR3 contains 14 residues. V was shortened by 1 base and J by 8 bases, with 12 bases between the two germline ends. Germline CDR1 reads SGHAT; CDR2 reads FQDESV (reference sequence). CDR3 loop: CASSLVSTSDEQFF. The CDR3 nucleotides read TGTGCCAGCAGCTTAGTTTCTACTTCAGATGAGCAGTTCTTC. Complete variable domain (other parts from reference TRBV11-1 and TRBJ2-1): EAEVAQSPRYKITEKSQAVAFWCDPISGHATLYWYRQILGQGPELLVQFQDESVVDDSQLPKDRFSAERLKGVDSTLKIQPAELGDSAMYLCASSLVSTSDEQFFGPGTRLTVL.

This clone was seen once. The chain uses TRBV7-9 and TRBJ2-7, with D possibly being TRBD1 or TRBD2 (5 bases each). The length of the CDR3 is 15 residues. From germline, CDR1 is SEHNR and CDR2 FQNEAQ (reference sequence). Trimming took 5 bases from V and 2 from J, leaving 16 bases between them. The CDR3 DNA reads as TGTGCCAGCAGCCTTACGGGTAGGGGAGCCTACGAGCAGTACTTC. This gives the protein CASSLTGRGAYEQYF.

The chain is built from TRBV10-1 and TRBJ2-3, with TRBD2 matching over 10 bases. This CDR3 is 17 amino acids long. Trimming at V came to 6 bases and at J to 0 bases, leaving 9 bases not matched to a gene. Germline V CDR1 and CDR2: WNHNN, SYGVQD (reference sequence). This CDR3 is CASSRTSGGTSTDTQYF. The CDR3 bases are TGCGCCAGCAGCCGGACTAGCGGAGGGACTAGCACAGATACGCAGTATTTT.

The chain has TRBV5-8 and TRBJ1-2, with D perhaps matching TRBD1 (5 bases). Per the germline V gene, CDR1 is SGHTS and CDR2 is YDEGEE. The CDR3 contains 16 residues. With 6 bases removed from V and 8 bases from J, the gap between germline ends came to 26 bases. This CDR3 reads CASIPNLGRGRNGYTF. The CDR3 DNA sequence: TGTGCCAGCATCCCGAACCTCGGACGGGGGAGGAACGGCTACACCTTC.

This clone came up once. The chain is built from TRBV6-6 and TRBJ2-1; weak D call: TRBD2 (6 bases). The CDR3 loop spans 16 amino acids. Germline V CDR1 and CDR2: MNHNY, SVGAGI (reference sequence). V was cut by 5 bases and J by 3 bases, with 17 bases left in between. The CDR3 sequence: CASSPAQWTNYNEQFF. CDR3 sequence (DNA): TGTGCCAGCAGTCCCGCTCAATGGACTAACTACAATGAGCAGTTCTTC.

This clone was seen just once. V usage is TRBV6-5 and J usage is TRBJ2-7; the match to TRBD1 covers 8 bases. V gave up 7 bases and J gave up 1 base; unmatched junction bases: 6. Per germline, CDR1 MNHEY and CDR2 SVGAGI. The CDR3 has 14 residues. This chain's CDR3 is CASTPGGWSYEQYF. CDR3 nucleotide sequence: TGTGCCAGCACCCCAGGGGGCTGGTCCTACGAGCAGTACTTC.

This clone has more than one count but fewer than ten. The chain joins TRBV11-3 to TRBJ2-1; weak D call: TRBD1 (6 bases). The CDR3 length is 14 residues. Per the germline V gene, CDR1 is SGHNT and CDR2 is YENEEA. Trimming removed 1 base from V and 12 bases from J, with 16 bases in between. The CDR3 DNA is TGTGCCAGCAGCTTAGTCGGTGGGGGCGGAGGGCAGTTCTTC. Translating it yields CASSLVGGGGGQFF.

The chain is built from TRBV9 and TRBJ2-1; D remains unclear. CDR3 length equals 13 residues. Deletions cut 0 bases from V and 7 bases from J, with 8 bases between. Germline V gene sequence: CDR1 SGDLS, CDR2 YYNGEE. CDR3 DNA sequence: TGTGCCAGCAGCGTAGATGTGAGGAATGAGCAGTTCTTC. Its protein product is CASSVDVRNEQFF.

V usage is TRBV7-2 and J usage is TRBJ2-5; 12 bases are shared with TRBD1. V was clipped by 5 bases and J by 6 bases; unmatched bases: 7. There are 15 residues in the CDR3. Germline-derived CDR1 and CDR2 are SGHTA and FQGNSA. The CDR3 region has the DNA TGTGCCAGCAGCGCGTCCGGGACAGGGGGCAAGACCCAGTACTTC. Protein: CASSASGTGGKTQYF. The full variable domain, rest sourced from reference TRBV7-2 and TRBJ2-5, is GAGVSQSPSNKVTEKGKDVELRCDPISGHTALYWYRQSLGQGLEFLIYFQGNSAPDKSGLPSDRFSAERTGGSVSTLTIQRTQQEDSAVYLCASSASGTGGKTQYFGPGTRLLVL.

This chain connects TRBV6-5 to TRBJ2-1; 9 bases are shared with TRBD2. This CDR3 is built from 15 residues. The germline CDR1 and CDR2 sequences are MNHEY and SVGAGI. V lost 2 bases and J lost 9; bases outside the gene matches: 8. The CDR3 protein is CASSYVLAGEGEQFF. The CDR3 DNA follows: TGTGCCAGCAGTTACGTGTTAGCGGGAGAAGGTGAGCAGTTCTTC.